This TCR beta chain emerged from a study of PD-L1 blockade in urothelial cancer. The table came from immunoSEQ multiplex PCR; TCRdb's copy has only in-frame clones and leaves some out. In the table there are around 40,000 clones, approximately 90% of which are singletons. V lost 4 bases and J lost 2, with 12 bases in between. Germline assignment: CDR1 SGHRS and CDR2 YFSETQ. The CDR3 extends over 14 amino acids. The V call is TRBV5-1, the J call TRBJ1-2, with D perhaps TRBD1 (5 bases). The sequences come from PBMCs, collected around atezolizumab (anti-PD-L1) treatment. The TCR comes from a man aged 60-69 years with urothelial cancer. The CDR3 DNA sequence: TGCGCCAGCAGCAAAACAGGAGCCAACTATGGCTACACCTTC. It specifies CASSKTGANYGYTF.